Ten or more counts support the clone carrying this T cell receptor (beta chain). This CDR3 is 14 amino acids long. Trimming took 3 bases from V and 6 from J, leaving 12 bases between them. TCRdb independently ran MiXCR on the 5' RACE reads; one entry per CDR3 protein. The sample comprises 250,000 to 350,000 distinct CDR3 sequences, about 20% of which are singletons, and roughly 3.6% rests with the top ten. This sample is drawn from a study of CD8 T cells in ankylosing spondylitis. Sequenced material: blood, either unsorted or a sorted T cell fraction (not recorded which). This chain connects TRBV12-3 or TRBV12-4 to TRBJ2-1; no firm D call. This TCR derives from a female donor with ankylosing spondylitis or in good health (not recorded which). The CDR3 region is CASSFQNGFNEQFF. For the CDR3, the DNA is TGTGCCAGCAGTTTCCAAAACGGATTCAATGAGCAGTTCTTC.